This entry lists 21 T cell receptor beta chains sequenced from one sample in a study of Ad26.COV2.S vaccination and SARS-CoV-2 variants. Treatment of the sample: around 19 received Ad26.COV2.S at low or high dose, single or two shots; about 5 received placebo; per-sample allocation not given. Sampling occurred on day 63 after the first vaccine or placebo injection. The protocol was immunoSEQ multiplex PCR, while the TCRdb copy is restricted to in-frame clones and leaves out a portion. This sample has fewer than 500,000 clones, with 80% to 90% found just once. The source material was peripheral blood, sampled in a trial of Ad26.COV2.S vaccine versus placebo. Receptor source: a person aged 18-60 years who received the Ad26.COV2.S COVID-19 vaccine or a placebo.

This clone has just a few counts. CDR3 sequence (DNA): TGTGCCAGCAGTGATAGGGCCCTAGTGAACACTGAAGCTTTCTTT. Translated, it gives CASSDRALVNTEAFF. The chain is built from TRBV2 and TRBJ1-1; D unresolved. The germline V gene has CDR1 SNHLY and CDR2 FYNNEI. The CDR3 is 15 amino acids. Between the trimmed V and J ends, which lost 3 bases and 0 bases, there was a span of 11 bases.

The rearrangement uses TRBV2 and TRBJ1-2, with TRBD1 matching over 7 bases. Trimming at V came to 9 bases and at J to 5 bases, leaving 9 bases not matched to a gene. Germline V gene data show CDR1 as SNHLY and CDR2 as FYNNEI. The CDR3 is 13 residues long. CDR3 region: CARSLQQGYGYTF. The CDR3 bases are TGTGCCAGAAGTCTTCAACAGGGGTATGGCTACACCTTC.

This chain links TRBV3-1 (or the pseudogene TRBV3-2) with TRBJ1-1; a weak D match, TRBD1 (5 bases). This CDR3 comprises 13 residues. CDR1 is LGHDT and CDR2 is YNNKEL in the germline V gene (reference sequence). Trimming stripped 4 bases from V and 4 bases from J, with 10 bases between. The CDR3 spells CASSLLGGTEAFF. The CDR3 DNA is TGTGCCAGCAGCCTTCTGGGGGGCACTGAAGCTTTCTTT.

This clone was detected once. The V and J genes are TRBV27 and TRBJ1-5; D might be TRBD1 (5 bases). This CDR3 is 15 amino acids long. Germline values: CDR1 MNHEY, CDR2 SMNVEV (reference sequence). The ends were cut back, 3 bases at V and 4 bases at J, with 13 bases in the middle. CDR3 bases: TGTGCCAGCAGTTTTGGGACCGGGGATAATCAGCCCCAGCATTTT. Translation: CASSFGTGDNQPQHF.

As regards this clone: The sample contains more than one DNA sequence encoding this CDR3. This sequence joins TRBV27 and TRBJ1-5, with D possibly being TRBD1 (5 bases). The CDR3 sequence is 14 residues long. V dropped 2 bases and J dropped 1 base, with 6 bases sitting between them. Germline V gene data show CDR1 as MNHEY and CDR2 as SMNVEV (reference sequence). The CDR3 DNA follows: TGTGCCAGCAGTTTAGGGGGAAGCAATCAGCCCCAGCATTTT. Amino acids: CASSLGGSNQPQHF.

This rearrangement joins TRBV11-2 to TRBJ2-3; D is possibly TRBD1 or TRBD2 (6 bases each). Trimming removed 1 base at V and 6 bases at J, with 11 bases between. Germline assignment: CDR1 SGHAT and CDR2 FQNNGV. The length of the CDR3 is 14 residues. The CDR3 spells CASSLVGGSDTQYF. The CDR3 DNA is TGTGCCAGCAGCTTAGTCGGGGGCAGCGATACGCAGTATTTT.

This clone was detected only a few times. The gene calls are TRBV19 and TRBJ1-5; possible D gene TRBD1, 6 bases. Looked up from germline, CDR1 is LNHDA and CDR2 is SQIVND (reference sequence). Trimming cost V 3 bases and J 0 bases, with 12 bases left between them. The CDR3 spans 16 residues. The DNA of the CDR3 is TGTGCCAGTAGTATTTACACAGGGTTTAGCAATCAGCCCCAGCATTTT. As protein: CASSIYTGFSNQPQHF.

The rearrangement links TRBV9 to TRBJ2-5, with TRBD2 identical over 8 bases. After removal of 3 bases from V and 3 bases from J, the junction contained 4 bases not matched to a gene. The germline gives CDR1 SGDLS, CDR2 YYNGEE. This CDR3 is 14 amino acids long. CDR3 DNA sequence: TGTGCCAGCAGCGGAGGAGCGGGAGAAGAGACCCAGTACTTC. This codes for CASSGGAGEETQYF.

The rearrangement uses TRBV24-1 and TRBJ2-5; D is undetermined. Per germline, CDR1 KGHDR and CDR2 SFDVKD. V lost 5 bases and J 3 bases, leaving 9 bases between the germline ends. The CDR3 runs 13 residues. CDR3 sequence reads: CATSVGSKETQYF. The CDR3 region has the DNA TGTGCCACCAGTGTAGGTTCTAAAGAGACCCAGTACTTC.

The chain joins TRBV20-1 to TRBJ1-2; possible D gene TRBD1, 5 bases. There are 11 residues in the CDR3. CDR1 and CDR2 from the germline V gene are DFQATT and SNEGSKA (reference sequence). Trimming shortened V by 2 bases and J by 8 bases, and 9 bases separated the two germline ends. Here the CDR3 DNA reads TGCAGTGCTAGACGAGGGGAAGGCTACACCTTC. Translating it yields CSARRGEGYTF.

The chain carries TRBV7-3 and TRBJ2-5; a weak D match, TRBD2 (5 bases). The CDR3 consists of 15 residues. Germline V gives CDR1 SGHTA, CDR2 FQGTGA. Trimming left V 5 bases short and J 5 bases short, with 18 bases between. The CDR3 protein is CASSPPGSGAETQYF. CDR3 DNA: TGTGCCAGCAGCCCCCCGGGAAGCGGTGCGGAGACCCAGTACTTC.

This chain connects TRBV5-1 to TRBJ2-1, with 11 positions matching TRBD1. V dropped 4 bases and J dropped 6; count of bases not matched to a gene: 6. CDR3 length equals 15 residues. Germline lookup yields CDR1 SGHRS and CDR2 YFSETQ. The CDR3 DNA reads TGCGCCAGCAGCAGGACCGGGACAGGGGGCAATGAGCAGTTCTTC. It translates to CASSRTGTGGNEQFF.

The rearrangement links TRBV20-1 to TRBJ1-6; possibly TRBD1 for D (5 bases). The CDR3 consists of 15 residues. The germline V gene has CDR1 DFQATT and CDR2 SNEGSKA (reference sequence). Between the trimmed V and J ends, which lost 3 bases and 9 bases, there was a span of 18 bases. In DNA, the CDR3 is TGCAGTGCTAGTCGCGAGACAGTTATTGGTTCACCCCTCCACTTT. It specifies CSASRETVIGSPLHF.

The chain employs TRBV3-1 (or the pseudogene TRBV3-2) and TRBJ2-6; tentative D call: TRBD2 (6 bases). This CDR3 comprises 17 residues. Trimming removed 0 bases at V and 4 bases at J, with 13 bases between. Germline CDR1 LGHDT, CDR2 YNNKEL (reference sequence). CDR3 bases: TGTGCCAGCAGCCAAGATGAACGGGAGTGGGGGGCCAACGTCCTGACTTTC. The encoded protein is CASSQDEREWGANVLTF.

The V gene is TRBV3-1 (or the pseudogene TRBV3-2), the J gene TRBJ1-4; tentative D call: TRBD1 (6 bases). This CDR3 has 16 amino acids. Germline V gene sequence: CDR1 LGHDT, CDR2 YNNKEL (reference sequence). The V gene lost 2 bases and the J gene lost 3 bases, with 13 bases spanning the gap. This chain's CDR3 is CASSQTKGEANEKLFF. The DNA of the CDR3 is TGTGCCAGCAGCCAAACTAAGGGGGAAGCTAATGAAAAACTGTTTTTT.

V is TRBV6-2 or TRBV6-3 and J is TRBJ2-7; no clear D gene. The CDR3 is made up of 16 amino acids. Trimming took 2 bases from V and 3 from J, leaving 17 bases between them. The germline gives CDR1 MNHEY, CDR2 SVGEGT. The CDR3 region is CASSYPPGSLNYEQYV. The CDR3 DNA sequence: TGTGCCAGCAGTTACCCGCCCGGTTCCCTAAACTACGAGCAGTACGTC.

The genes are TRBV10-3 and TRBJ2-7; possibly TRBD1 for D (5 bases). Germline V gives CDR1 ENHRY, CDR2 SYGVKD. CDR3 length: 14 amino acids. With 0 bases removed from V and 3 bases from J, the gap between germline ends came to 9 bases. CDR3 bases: TGTGCCATCAGTGAGTCTGGCAGGGACTACGAGCAGTACGTC. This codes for CAISESGRDYEQYV.

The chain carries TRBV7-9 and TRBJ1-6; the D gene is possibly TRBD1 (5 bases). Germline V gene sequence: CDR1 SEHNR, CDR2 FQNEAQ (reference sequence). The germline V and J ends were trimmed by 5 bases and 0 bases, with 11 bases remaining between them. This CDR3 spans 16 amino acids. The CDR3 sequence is CASSAGRVSYNSPLHF. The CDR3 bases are TGTGCCAGCAGCGCGGGACGGGTCTCCTATAATTCACCCCTCCACTTT.

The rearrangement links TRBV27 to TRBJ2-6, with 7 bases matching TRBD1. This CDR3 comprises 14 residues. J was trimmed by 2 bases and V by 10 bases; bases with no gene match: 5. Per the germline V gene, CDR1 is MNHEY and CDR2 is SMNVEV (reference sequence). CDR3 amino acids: CATRGWPGANVLTF. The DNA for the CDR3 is TGTGCCACCAGGGGGTGGCCTGGGGCCAACGTCCTGACTTTC.

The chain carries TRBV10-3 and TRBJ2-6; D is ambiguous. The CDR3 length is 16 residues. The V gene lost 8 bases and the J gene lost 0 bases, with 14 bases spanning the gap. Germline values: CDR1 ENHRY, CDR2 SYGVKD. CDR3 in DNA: TGTGCCATCTCCGGGCCCGCTAACTCTGGGGCCAACGTCCTGACTTTC. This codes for CAISGPANSGANVLTF.

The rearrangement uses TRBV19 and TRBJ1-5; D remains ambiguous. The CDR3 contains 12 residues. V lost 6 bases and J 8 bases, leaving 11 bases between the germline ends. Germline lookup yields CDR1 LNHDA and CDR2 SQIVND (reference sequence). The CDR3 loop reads CASSTWIEPQHF. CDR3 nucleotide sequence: TGTGCCAGTAGCACCTGGATCGAGCCCCAGCATTTT.